This is a list of T cell receptor beta chains from one sample in a study of chronic HIV infection and antiretroviral therapy. TCRdb re-analysed the 5' RACE reads in MiXCR, keeping a single row per CDR3 protein. Here the sample spans roughly 50,000 distinct CDR3 sequences, approximately 20% being singletons. The sequenced sample consisted of peripheral blood. These receptor sequences come from an adult who had HIV and had not received antiretroviral therapy, or was an uninfected healthy control (not recorded which). Each CDR3 is given with its conserved first and last residue. Fields, in order: V gene, J gene, clone size, D gene, CDR3 DNA, CDR3 protein. A D gene is named only where the DNA matches it firmly. Only part of the rows carry a size: once, few, many, or a class if the clone is expanded.

V gene: TRBV6-6
J gene: TRBJ2-5
clone size: NA
D gene: TRBD2
CDR3 DNA: TGTGCCAGCAGTTACGCACTAGCGGCGCAAGAGACCCAGTACTTC
CDR3 protein: CASSYALAAQETQYF

V gene: TRBV4-1
J gene: TRBJ2-7
clone size: NA
D gene: TRBD2
CDR3 DNA: TGCGCCAGCAGCTCCCTAGCGGCTTCCTACGAGCAGTACTTC
CDR3 protein: CASSSLAASYEQYF

V gene: TRBV29-1
J gene: TRBJ2-2
clone size: few
D gene: TRBD2
CDR3 DNA: TGCAGCGTTCTATCGGCTAGCGGGAGTGCCGGGGAGCTGTTTTTT
CDR3 protein: CSVLSASGSAGELFF

V gene: TRBV4-1
J gene: TRBJ2-7
clone size: NA
D gene: NA
CDR3 DNA: TGCGCCAGCAGCCACAATTCTAGGAGCGGGGAGCAGTACTTC
CDR3 protein: CASSHNSRSGEQYF

V gene: TRBV29-1
J gene: TRBJ2-7
clone size: many
D gene: NA
CDR3 DNA: TGCAGCGGGGGGACGTACGAGCAGTACTTC
CDR3 protein: CSGGTYEQYF

V gene: TRBV29-1
J gene: TRBJ2-3
clone size: NA
D gene: NA
CDR3 DNA: TGCAGCGTCCCCAGCGGAGCCGCACCCACAGATACGCAGTATTTT
CDR3 protein: CSVPSGAAPTDTQYF

V gene: TRBV18
J gene: TRBJ2-6
clone size: NA
D gene: NA
CDR3 DNA: TGTGCCAGCTCACTCCACAAGGGGGCCAACGTCCTGACTTTC
CDR3 protein: CASSLHKGANVLTF

V gene: TRBV27
J gene: TRBJ1-2
clone size: NA
D gene: TRBD1
CDR3 DNA: TGTGCCAGCAGTTCTAACAGGGGCGCGGGCTATGGCTACACCTTC
CDR3 protein: CASSSNRGAGYGYTF

V gene: TRBV5-1
J gene: TRBJ2-1
clone size: NA
D gene: TRBD2
CDR3 DNA: TGCGCCAGCAGCTTCGTGACTAGCGGGAGGATTGAGCAGTTCTTC
CDR3 protein: CASSFVTSGRIEQFF

V gene: TRBV5-1
J gene: TRBJ1-4
clone size: NA
D gene: NA
CDR3 DNA: TGCGCCAGCAGCTTGGCCGGAAGAAGCCAGGGTAATGAAAAACTGTTTTTT
CDR3 protein: CASSLAGRSQGNEKLFF

V gene: TRBV29-1
J gene: TRBJ1-1
clone size: few
D gene: NA
CDR3 DNA: TGCAGCGTTGCAGGGATCTTGAACACTGAAGCTTTCTTT
CDR3 protein: CSVAGILNTEAFF

V gene: TRBV11-2
J gene: TRBJ2-1
clone size: many
D gene: NA
CDR3 DNA: TGTGCCAGCAGCCTAAGACGCTACAATGAGCAGTTCTTC
CDR3 protein: CASSLRRYNEQFF

V gene: TRBV9
J gene: TRBJ2-5
clone size: few
D gene: NA
CDR3 DNA: TGTGCCAGCAGCGAACAGGGAGGCGGGGGAGAGACCCAGTACTTC
CDR3 protein: CASSEQGGGGETQYF

V gene: TRBV7-3
J gene: TRBJ1-2
clone size: few
D gene: NA
CDR3 DNA: TGTGCCAGCAGCTTATACAGGGAACAGGGCTACACCTTC
CDR3 protein: CASSLYREQGYTF

V gene: TRBV28
J gene: TRBJ2-3
clone size: few
D gene: TRBD2
CDR3 DNA: TGTGCCAGCAGTTTGCCGGGAGGGACAGATACGCAGTATTTT
CDR3 protein: CASSLPGGTDTQYF

V gene: TRBV28
J gene: TRBJ1-2
clone size: NA
D gene: TRBD1
CDR3 DNA: TGTGCCAGCAGTCGACCGGACAGGGTCGGTACCTATGGCTACACCTTC
CDR3 protein: CASSRPDRVGTYGYTF

V gene: TRBV7-2
J gene: TRBJ1-4
clone size: few
D gene: NA
CDR3 DNA: TGTGCCAGCAGCCAAACCGGGACTAATGAAAAACTGTTTTTT
CDR3 protein: CASSQTGTNEKLFF

V gene: TRBV4-1
J gene: TRBJ1-2
clone size: NA
D gene: TRBD1
CDR3 DNA: TGCGCCAGCGGATTAGGGGACAGGGGTTTTGGGGGCTACACCTTC
CDR3 protein: CASGLGDRGFGGYTF

V gene: TRBV28
J gene: TRBJ2-3
clone size: few
D gene: NA
CDR3 DNA: TGTGCCAGCAGTCTGAGGCCAGATACGCAGTATTTT
CDR3 protein: CASSLRPDTQYF

V gene: TRBV27
J gene: TRBJ1-1
clone size: few
D gene: NA
CDR3 DNA: TGTGCCAGCAGTTTATTTAGGGGTAACACTGAAGCTTTCTTT
CDR3 protein: CASSLFRGNTEAFF

V gene: TRBV6-5
J gene: TRBJ2-7
clone size: NA
D gene: NA
CDR3 DNA: TGTGCCAGCAGTTACTCTAGGGGGGTCGAGCAGTACTTC
CDR3 protein: CASSYSRGVEQYF

V gene: TRBV3-1
J gene: TRBJ2-7
clone size: few
D gene: NA
CDR3 DNA: TGTGCCAGCAGCCGGGGGTTCCCTAGGGGTAGCTCCTACGAGCAGTACTTC
CDR3 protein: CASSRGFPRGSSYEQYF

V gene: TRBV4-1
J gene: TRBJ1-2
clone size: few
D gene: NA
CDR3 DNA: TGCGCCAGCAGCCAAGCGCAGGGGAACTATGGCTACACCTTC
CDR3 protein: CASSQAQGNYGYTF

V gene: TRBV28
J gene: TRBJ2-3
clone size: NA
D gene: NA
CDR3 DNA: TGTGCCAGCAGCGATGCCCCCACAGATACGCAGTATTTT
CDR3 protein: CASSDAPTDTQYF

V gene: TRBV4-1
J gene: TRBJ2-7
clone size: NA
D gene: NA
CDR3 DNA: TGCGCCAGCAGCCAAGGGCACAGGGTCGAGCAGTACTTC
CDR3 protein: CASSQGHRVEQYF

V gene: TRBV7-6
J gene: TRBJ2-5
clone size: NA
D gene: NA
CDR3 DNA: TGTGCCAGCAGCTCCCGACAGGCCTTTTGGGCCCAGTACTTC
CDR3 protein: CASSSRQAFWAQYF

V gene: TRBV28
J gene: TRBJ2-6
clone size: few
D gene: NA
CDR3 DNA: TGTGCCAGCAGCTGGGCCCTTGACTCTGGGGCCAACGTCCTGACTTTC
CDR3 protein: CASSWALDSGANVLTF

V gene: TRBV28
J gene: TRBJ1-1
clone size: few
D gene: NA
CDR3 DNA: TGTGCCAGCAGTTTTTTCAAGGAATACACTGAAGCTTTCTTT
CDR3 protein: CASSFFKEYTEAFF

V gene: TRBV2
J gene: TRBJ2-3
clone size: NA
D gene: TRBD2
CDR3 DNA: TGTGCCAGCCACCGGGACTACACAGATACGCAGTATTTT
CDR3 protein: CASHRDYTDTQYF

V gene: TRBV27
J gene: TRBJ1-6
clone size: NA
D gene: NA
CDR3 DNA: TGTGCCAGCAGGCCTGACAGCCCGAATTCACCCCTCCACTTT
CDR3 protein: CASRPDSPNSPLHF

V gene: TRBV28
J gene: TRBJ2-6
clone size: NA
D gene: TRBD1
CDR3 DNA: TGTGCCAGCAGTATCCACAGGGGCGGTGGGGCCAACGTCCTGACTTTC
CDR3 protein: CASSIHRGGGANVLTF

V gene: TRBV28
J gene: TRBJ2-7
clone size: few
D gene: TRBD2
CDR3 DNA: TGTGCCAGCAGGCCGGGACTAGCGGGAACCTACGAGCAGTACTTC
CDR3 protein: CASRPGLAGTYEQYF

V gene: TRBV10-3
J gene: TRBJ1-2
clone size: few
D gene: TRBD1
CDR3 DNA: TGTGCCATCAGCCAGAGACAGGGACAGGGTGGCTACACCTTC
CDR3 protein: CAISQRQGQGGYTF